This T cell receptor beta chain was documented in a study of brain T cells in children with intractable seizures. Study observations and caveats: Only CDR3 sequence similarity suggested viral specificity, without known HCMV serostatus.

This clone was detected only a few times. Its target is unknown. Described time point: blood from clinic visit 5 months post-surgery; TSC patient then seizure free. Data came from immunoSEQ multiplex PCR; TCRdb stores just in-frame clones and leaves some out. Of hundreds of thousands of clones listed, about 93% are singletons. V was shortened by 3 bases and J by 7 bases, with 19 bases between the two germline ends. The CDR3 covers 16 residues. In germline, CDR1 is SNHLY, CDR2 FYNNEI. The sample was peripheral blood, taken approximately 5 months after surgery. The rearrangement joins TRBV2 to TRBJ1-5; possibly TRBD1 for D (5 bases). The clonotype comes from a boy under three years old with tuberous sclerosis and intractable seizures. CDR3 in DNA: TGTGCCAGCAGTGATGGGGCAGGGCCCCCCGGACAGCCCCAGCATTTT. Its translation is CASSDGAGPPGQPQHF.